A selection of T cell receptor beta chains follows, all from one sample in a study of blood T cell repertoires in COVID-19. Profiled with immunoSEQ multiplex PCR; TCRdb holds only in-frame clones, not every one. Seen here are about 170,000 clones, around four fifths observed once, and the top ten hold approximately 8%. What was sequenced was peripheral blood. The receptors were gathered from a woman of 80 years or more with COVID-19, enrolled during active disease. CDR3s include the opening cysteine and the closing phenylalanine or tryptophan. The D gene is left open where the match is weak. The listing skips clone size in some rows; elsewhere it reads once, few, many or a size class.

. . TRBJ1-1 TRBV5-1 TGCGCCAGCAGCTTGATACAGCTTAGTGGGAACACTGAAGCTTTCTTT CASSLIQLSGNTEAFF
few TRBD2 TRBJ2-7 TRBV5-1 TGCGCCAGCAGCCTCAGGACTAGCGGGAACTCCTACGAGCAGTACTTC CASSLRTSGNSYEQYF
. TRBD2 TRBJ2-1 TRBV9 TGTGCCAGTGGGGGTTCAGCGGGAGGAAATGAGCAGTTCTTC CASGGSAGGNEQFF
. . TRBJ2-5 TRBV6-1 TGTGCCAGCAGTGACCAGGTAGCGGAGGCGGAGACCCAGTACTTC CASSDQVAEAETQYF
. TRBD2 TRBJ2-1 TRBV7-9 TGTGCCAGCAGCCATTTGGTTAGCGGGAGTGATGAGCAGTTCTTC CASSHLVSGSDEQFF
. . TRBJ1-5 TRBV28 TGTGCCAGCACTCTATTGAGAGGCAGCAATCAGCCCCAGCATTTT CASTLLRGSNQPQHF
few . TRBJ2-4 TRBV6-1 TGTGCCAGCAGTGAAGGGCTCTCGCCCCACATTCAGTACTTC CASSEGLSPHIQYF
. . TRBJ1-2 TRBV3-1/TRBV3-2 TGTGCCAGCAGCCCGTCACCAGATTACTATGGCTACACCTTC CASSPSPDYYGYTF
. TRBD1 TRBJ2-5 TRBV5-5 TGTGCCAGCAGGAAAACAGGGGGCGAACAATTGGCCCAGTACTTC CASRKTGGEQLAQYF
few TRBD1 TRBJ1-3 TRBV6-5 TGTGCCAGCACCCTAGGGGGCACTGGAAACACCATATATTTT CASTLGGTGNTIYF
. TRBD1 TRBJ2-7 TRBV3-1/TRBV3-2 TGTGCCAGCAGCCTCGGGACAGGTAAATCCTACGAGCAGTACTTC CASSLGTGKSYEQYF
. TRBD1 TRBJ2-3 TRBV6-5 TGTGCCAGCATGGTGGACAGGCCCGTGGGTGCGCAGTATTTT CASMVDRPVGAQYF
. TRBD2 TRBJ2-3 TRBV2 TGTGCCAGCACCGACCTACTAGCGGCCACTCTCACTGATACGCAGTATTTT CASTDLLAATLTDTQYF
. TRBD1 TRBJ1-6 TRBV6-5 TGTGCCAGTTCTGGGAGGACAGGGAATTCACCCCTCCACTTT CASSGRTGNSPLHF
. TRBD1 TRBJ1-4 TRBV19 TGTGCCAGTAGTTCTCACCGACAGGGGATAAATGAAAAACTGTTTTTT CASSSHRQGINEKLFF
. TRBD1 TRBJ2-1 TRBV19 TGTGCCAGTAGTATCCGGGACAGGGGCTGGGATGAGCAGTTCTTC CASSIRDRGWDEQFF
. . TRBJ1-5 TRBV7-8 TGTGCCAGCAGCTTAGAAGGGGTCATAGGAAATCAGCCCCAGCATTTT CASSLEGVIGNQPQHF
. TRBD2 TRBJ2-7 TRBV5-4 TGTGCCAGCAGCTTGGAACAGCGGGAGGATTTGGGCGAGCAGTACTTC CASSLEQREDLGEQYF
. TRBD2 TRBJ2-3 TRBV6-2/TRBV6-3 TGTGCCAGCAGGCCTAGCGGGAGTTACACAGATACGCAGTATTTT CASRPSGSYTDTQYF